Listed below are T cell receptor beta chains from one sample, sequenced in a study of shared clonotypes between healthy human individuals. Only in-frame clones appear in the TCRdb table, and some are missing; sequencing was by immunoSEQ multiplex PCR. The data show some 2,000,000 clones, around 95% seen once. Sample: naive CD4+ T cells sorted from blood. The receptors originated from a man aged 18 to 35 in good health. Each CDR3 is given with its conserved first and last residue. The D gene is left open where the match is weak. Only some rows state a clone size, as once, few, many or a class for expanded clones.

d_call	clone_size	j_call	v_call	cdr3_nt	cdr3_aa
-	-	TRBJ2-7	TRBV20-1	TGCAGTGCACAGGGAGGGAACGAGCAGTACTTC	CSAQGGNEQYF
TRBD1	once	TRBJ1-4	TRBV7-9	TGTGCCAGCAGCTCCTACAGGGGAATTAATGAAAAACTGTTTTTT	CASSSYRGINEKLFF
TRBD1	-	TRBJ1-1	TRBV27	TGTGCCAGCAGTTTATACGCAGGGGGCGGTGCTGAAGCTTTCTTT	CASSLYAGGGAEAFF
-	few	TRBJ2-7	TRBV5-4	TGTGCCAGCAGCTTGCCGGATAGCGGACCACGGGAGCAGTACTTC	CASSLPDSGPREQYF
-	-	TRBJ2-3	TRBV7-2	TGTGCCAGCAGCTTAGGATGGGTCGGAGATACGCAGTATTTT	CASSLGWVGDTQYF
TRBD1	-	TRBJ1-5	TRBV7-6	TGTGCCAGCAGCTTAGGGGCAGGGGGCAATAGCAATCAGCCCCAGCATTTT	CASSLGAGGNSNQPQHF
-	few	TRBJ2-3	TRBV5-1	TGCGCCAGCAGCTTGGCGGATACGCAGTATTTT	CASSLADTQYF
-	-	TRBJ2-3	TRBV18	TGTGCCAGTATCCAGGGCATTGGGACAGATACGCAGTATTTT	CASIQGIGTDTQYF
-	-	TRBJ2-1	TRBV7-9	TGTGCCAGCAGCTTAGCCCTGAAGCACAATGAGCAGTTCTTC	CASSLALKHNEQFF
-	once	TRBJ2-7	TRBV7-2	TGTGCCAGCAGCTTAGGTAGCGCGACCTACGAGCAGTACTTC	CASSLGSATYEQYF
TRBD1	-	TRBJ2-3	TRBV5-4	TGTGCCAGCAGCTTGCTGGGACAGGGTGGAGATACGCAGTATTTT	CASSLLGQGGDTQYF
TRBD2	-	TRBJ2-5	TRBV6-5	TGTGCCGCCGCAGGGACTAACCAAGAGACCCAGTACTTC	CAAAGTNQETQYF
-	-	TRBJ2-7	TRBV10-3	TGTGCCATCAGAGAATCCGGGCCCGCCTACGAGCAGTACTTC	CAIRESGPAYEQYF
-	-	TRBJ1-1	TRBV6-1	TGTGCCAGCAGTGATAAGGGGGGTCGGAACACTGAAGCTTTCTTT	CASSDKGGRNTEAFF
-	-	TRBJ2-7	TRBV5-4	TGTGCCAGCAGCTCGACGCGGGACGGACAGCTAGAGCAGTACTTC	CASSSTRDGQLEQYF
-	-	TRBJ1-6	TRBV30	TGTGCCTGGAGTGTAGAAAGGGATTCACCCCTCCACTTT	CAWSVERDSPLHF
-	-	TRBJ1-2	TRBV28	TGTGCCAGCAGTTTATATGAGCGATCTAACTATGGCTACACCTTC	CASSLYERSNYGYTF
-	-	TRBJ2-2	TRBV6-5	TGTGCCAGCAGTTACTTACAAACGACCGGGGAGCTGTTTTTT	CASSYLQTTGELFF
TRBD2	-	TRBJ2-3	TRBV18	TGTGCCAGCTCACCATTTAGAGCGGGGGGGAGCACAGATACGCAGTATTTT	CASSPFRAGGSTDTQYF
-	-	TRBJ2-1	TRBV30	TGTGCCTGGTCTGAGGCTGGTGAGCAGTTCTTC	CAWSEAGEQFF
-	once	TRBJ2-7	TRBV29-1	TGCAGCGCCCTCTCAGGGGCCTACGAGCAGTACTTC	CSALSGAYEQYF
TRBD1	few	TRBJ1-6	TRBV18	TGTGCCAGCTCACCACCTTATGGGACAGGGGATTCACCCCTCCACTTT	CASSPPYGTGDSPLHF
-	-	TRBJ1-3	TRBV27	TGTGCCAGCAGTCCAGGGTCTGCTGGAAACACCATATATTTT	CASSPGSAGNTIYF
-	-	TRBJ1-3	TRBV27	TGTGCCAGCAGTTTTAGGTGGAGCTCTGGAAACACCATATATTTT	CASSFRWSSGNTIYF
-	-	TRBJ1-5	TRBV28	TGTGCCAGCAGTTTAGTCTATCAGCCCCAGCATTTT	CASSLVYQPQHF
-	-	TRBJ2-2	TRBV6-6	TGTGCCAGCAGCGCCCCCGTCGGGGAGCTGTTTTTT	CASSAPVGELFF
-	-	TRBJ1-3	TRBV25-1	TGTGCCAGCAGTGACACGCGGAGCTCTGGAAACACCATATATTTT	CASSDTRSSGNTIYF
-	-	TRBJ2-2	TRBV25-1	TGTGCCAGCAGTCAGGGTGGGTTCGTGAGGACCGGGGAGCTGTTTTTT	CASSQGGFVRTGELFF